This entry is about one T cell receptor beta chain. CDR3 length: 14 amino acids. The germline gives CDR1 SGHRS, CDR2 YFSETQ. The V and J ends lost 0 bases and 10 bases respectively, with 16 bases between them. Living in 25 or so US areas, the participants were between about 18 and 100 years of age. Participants had their cohort set by participant-reported clinical history. This sample is drawn from a study of blood T cell repertoires in COVID-19. In the original workflow: Cell counts per sample came from amplifying reference gene primers. The method was immunoSEQ multiplex PCR; TCRdb's version includes in-frame clones alone and lacks a portion of them. The V and J calls and the clone size are those of that table, but D and trimming were determined from the DNA. The repertoire has a few hundred thousand clones, 70% to 90% of them found once; the top ten carry 3% to 4%.

Material for sequencing was PBMCs or T cells enriched from blood (not recorded which). The V gene is TRBV5-1, the J gene TRBJ2-5; no firm D call. This clonotype was obtained from a middle-aged woman with acute COVID-19. CDR3 nucleotides: TGCGCCAGCAGCTTGGTCCCAGGAAACCAGCTCCAGTACTTC. This sequence encodes CASSLVPGNQLQYF.